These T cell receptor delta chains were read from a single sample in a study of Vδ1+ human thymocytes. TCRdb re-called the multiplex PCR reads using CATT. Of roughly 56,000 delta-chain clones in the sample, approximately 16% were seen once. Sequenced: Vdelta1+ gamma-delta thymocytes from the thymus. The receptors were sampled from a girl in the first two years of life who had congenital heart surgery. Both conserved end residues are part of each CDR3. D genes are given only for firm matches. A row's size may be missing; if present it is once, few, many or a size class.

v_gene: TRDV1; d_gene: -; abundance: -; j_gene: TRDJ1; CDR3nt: TGTGCTCTTGGGTCCCGCAATGGCCTACGGGAGCTTTACACCGATAAACTCATCTTT; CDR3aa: CALGSRNGLRELYTDKLIF
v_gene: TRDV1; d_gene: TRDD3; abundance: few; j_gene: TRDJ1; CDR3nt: TGTGCTCTTGGGGAACTTTCGAGACTGGGGGCCGTTTACACCGATAAACTCATCTTT; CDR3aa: CALGELSRLGAVYTDKLIF
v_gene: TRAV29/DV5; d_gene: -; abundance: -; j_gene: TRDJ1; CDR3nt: -; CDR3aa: CSVLLCSKRSFLLRDTRLETDKLIF
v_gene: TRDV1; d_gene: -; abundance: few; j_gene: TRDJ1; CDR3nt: TGTGCTCTTGGGGAACGAAGCATCGGTTGTACTGGGAGCCTGTTCTCGTACACCGATAAACTCATCTTT; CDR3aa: CALGERSIGCTGSLFSYTDKLIF
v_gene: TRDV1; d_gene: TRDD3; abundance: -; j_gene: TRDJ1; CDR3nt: TGTGCTCTTGGGGAAAGCCCTGCGTACCCGCTACCTTACCTCAACTCGGGATACGGATACTCGTACACCGATAAACTCATCTTT; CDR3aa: CALGESPAYPLPYLNSGYGYSYTDKLIF
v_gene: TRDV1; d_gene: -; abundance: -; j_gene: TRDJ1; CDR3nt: TGTGCTCTTGGGAACCCCCCGGCTTCTGGCCCTGATGACGACCGGGCGGATAAACTCATCTTT; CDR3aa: CALGNPPASGPDDDRADKLIF
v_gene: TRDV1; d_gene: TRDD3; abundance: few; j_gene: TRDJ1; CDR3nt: TGTGCTCTTGGGGAATTGATTTTCCCACAGAGGGCTGGGGGATACGATCCCGATAAACTCATCTTT; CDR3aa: CALGELIFPQRAGGYDPDKLIF
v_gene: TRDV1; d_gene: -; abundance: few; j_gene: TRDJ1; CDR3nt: TGTGCTCTTGGGGAACTACCTCTAATGCCCAGACCCTGGAGGGAACGATTCCGCGATAAACTCATCTTT; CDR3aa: CALGELPLMPRPWRERFRDKLIF
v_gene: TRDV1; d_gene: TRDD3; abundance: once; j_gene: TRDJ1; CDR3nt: TGTGCTCTTGGGGCCATAATCCGACTGGGGGCCCCACCTTACACCGATAAACTCATCTTT; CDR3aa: CALGAIIRLGAPPYTDKLIF
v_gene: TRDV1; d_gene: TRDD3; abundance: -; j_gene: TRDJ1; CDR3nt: TGTGCTCTTGGGGAACCGCCGTCCTATACAGGGGGATTTCGGGACACCGATAAACTCATCTTT; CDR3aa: CALGEPPSYTGGFRDTDKLIF
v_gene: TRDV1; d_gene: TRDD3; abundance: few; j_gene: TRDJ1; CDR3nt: TGTGCTCTTGATTGTGCCGACTGGGGACCCAAATACACCGATAAACTCATCTTT; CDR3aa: CALDCADWGPKYTDKLIF
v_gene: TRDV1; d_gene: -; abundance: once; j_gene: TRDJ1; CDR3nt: TGTGCTCTTGGGGATATACGTGTGAGGTGGGGGGACACCGATAAACTCATCTTT; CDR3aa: CALGDIRVRWGDTDKLIF
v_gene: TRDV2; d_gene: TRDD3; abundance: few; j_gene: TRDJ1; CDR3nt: TGTGCCTGTGACACCGGAAGAAGGGGGATACGGTGCGCCGATAAACTCATCTTT; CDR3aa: CACDTGRRGIRCADKLIF
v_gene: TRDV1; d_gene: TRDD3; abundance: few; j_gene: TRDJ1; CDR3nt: TGTGCTCTTGGGGGGGGATTCCTAAGCCATTTGGGGGATACGGTGACCGATAAACTCATCTTT; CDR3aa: CALGGGFLSHLGDTVTDKLIF
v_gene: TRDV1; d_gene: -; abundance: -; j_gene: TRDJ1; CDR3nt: TGTGCTCTTGGGGAAACCTATGGTAAGACCGATAAACTCATCTTT; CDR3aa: CALGETYGKTDKLIF
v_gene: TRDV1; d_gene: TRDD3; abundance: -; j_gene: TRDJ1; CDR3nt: TGTGCTCTTGGTAACTTCCCCGGGGATACACGCACCGATAAACTCATCTTT; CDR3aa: CALGNFPGDTRTDKLIF
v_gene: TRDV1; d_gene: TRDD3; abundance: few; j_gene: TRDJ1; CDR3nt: TGTGCTCTTGGGGAACTCCCCGGGAGGGGGATACGCACCGATAAACTCATCTTT; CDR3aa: CALGELPGRGIRTDKLIF
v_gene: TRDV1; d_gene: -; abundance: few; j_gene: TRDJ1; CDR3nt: TGTGCTCTTGGGGAACTTGGGGATGGGAGGTACACCGATAAACTCATCTTT; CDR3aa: CALGELGDGRYTDKLIF
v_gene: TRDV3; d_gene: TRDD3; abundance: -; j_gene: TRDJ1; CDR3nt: TGTGCCTTTAAGGGCGGCTCAAGTGGGCCATTGTACTGGGGGATCCGAATAGTCACCGATAAACTCATCTTT; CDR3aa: CAFKGGSSGPLYWGIRIVTDKLIF
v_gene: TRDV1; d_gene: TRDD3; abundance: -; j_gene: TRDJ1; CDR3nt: TGTGCTCTTGGGGAACTAGGTCTTGGTGGGGGATACGACACCGATAAACTCATCTTT; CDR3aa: CALGELGLGGGYDTDKLIF
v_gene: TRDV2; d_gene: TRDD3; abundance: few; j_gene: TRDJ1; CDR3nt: TGTGCCCGTGACACCGTTGGGCCCGGGGGGGATCGGGGTTTGCAGTACACCGATAAACTCATCTTT; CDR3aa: CARDTVGPGGDRGLQYTDKLIF
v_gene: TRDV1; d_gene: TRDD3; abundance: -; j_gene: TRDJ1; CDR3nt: TGTGCTCTTGGGGAACAAGGATGGTGGGATACGCAGGGCGACGATAAACTCATCTTT; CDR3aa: CALGEQGWWDTQGDDKLIF
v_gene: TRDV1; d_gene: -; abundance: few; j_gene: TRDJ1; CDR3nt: TGTGCTCTTGGGGAATTGGGGGACACCGATAAACTCATCTTT; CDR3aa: CALGELGDTDKLIF
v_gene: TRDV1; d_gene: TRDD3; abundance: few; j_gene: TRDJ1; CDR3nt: TGTGCTCTTGGGGAACTAGCCCGGGGATACGCGGGATTGACCCATAAACTCATCTTT; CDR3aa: CALGELARGYAGLTHKLIF
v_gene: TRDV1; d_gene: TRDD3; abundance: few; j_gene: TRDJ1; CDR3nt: TGTGCTCTTGGGGAACAAGGCCTACCGGGACTGGGGGATACCGATAAACTCATCTTT; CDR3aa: CALGEQGLPGLGDTDKLIF
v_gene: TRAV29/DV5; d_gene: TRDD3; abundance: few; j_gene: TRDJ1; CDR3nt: TGTGCAGCCACCTCTACGTGCTGGGGGATACTCCACACCGATAAACTCATCTTT; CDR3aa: CAATSTCWGILHTDKLIF
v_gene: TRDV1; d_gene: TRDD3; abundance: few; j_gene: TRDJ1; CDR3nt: TGTGCTCTTGGGGAACTACCGGTCTGGGGGAAATCGTACACCGATAAACTCATCTTT; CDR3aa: CALGELPVWGKSYTDKLIF
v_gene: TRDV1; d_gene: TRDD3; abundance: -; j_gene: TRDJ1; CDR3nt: TGTGCTCTTGGGGAACCCAGTTCCCCTTGGGGGTACTGGGGGATACGCCAGTCAGGGCTTTACACCGATAAACTCATCTTT; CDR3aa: CALGEPSSPWGYWGIRQSGLYTDKLIF
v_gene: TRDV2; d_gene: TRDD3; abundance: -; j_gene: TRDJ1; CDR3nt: TGTGCCTGTGACACCTTAACTGGGGGATACGGGGGTGCGAGGACCGATAAACTCATCTTT; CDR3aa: CACDTLTGGYGGARTDKLIF
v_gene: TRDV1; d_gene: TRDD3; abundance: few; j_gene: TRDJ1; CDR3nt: TGTGCTCTTGGGATACTGGGGGATAAGAAAACCGATAAACTCATCTTT; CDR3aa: CALGILGDKKTDKLIF
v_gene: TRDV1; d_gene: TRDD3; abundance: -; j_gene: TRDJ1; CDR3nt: TGTGCTCTTGGGGAAGGCACGGGTTCCCCCAATAAACTGGGGATTCTGGCCACCGATAAACTCATCTTT; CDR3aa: CALGEGTGSPNKLGILATDKLIF